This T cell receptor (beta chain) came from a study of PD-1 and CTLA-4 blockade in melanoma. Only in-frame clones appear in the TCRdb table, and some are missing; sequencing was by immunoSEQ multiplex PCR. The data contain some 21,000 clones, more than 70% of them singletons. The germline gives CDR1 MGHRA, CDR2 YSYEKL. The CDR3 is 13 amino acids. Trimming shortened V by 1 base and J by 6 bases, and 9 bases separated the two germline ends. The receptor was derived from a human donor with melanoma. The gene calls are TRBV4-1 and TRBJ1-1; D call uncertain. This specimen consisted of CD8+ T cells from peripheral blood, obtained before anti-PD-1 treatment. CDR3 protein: CASSQVTVAEAFF. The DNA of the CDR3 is TGCGCCAGCAGCCAAGTGACGGTCGCTGAAGCTTTCTTT.